The 23 T cell receptor beta chains below all came from one sample that was sequenced in a study of blood T cell repertoires in COVID-19. Libraries were prepared by immunoSEQ multiplex PCR; TCRdb keeps only in-frame clonotypes and omits some of them. This table has about 150,000 clones, roughly 80% appearing once. The sequencing input was peripheral blood. These receptors originate from a man in his fifties or sixties with acute or convalescent COVID-19.

This sequence joins TRBV19 and TRBJ2-7; 8 positions match TRBD1. The germline CDR1 and CDR2 sequences are LNHDA and SQIVND (reference sequence). The CDR3 is 14 residues long. The V gene end was trimmed by 7 bases and the J gene end by 6 bases; junction bases not matched to a gene: 11. The chain's CDR3 is CASNPRQGAGEQYF. In nucleotides, the CDR3 is TGTGCCAGTAACCCCCGGCAGGGGGCGGGCGAGCAGTACTTC.

The chain employs TRBV7-9 and TRBJ1-2; the D gene is possibly TRBD1 (5 bases). The CDR3 sequence is 17 residues long. The germline CDR1 and CDR2 sequences are SEHNR and FQNEAQ (reference sequence). The V end lost 3 bases, the J end lost 4 bases, and 21 bases lay between the germline ends. The CDR3 DNA sequence: TGTGCCAGCAGCTTGGGGCGGAACGCGGGGGTACCCTATGGCTACACCTTC. Amino acid sequence: CASSLGRNAGVPYGYTF.

The chain combines TRBV7-2 with TRBJ1-2, with a weak D call TRBD1 (5 bases). The germline gives CDR1 SGHTA, CDR2 FQGNSA. V lost 5 bases and J 8 bases, leaving 24 bases between the germline ends. CDR3 length: 16 amino acids. CDR3 nucleotides: TGTGCCAGCAGCCCACCCTCAGGGCTTCATAGTAGGGGCTACACCTTC. Translated: CASSPPSGLHSRGYTF.

J is TRBJ2-1 and V is TRBV13; D not certain. Germline V gene sequence: CDR1 PRHDT, CDR2 FYEKMQ (reference sequence). Trimming shortened V by 1 base and J by 2 bases, and 12 bases separated the two germline ends. This CDR3 comprises 16 residues. The CDR3 loop reads CASSLDPVAAYNEQFF. The CDR3 region has the DNA TGTGCCAGCAGCTTAGATCCCGTGGCGGCCTACAATGAGCAGTTCTTC.

This clone was counted many times. The genes are TRBV4-2 and TRBJ2-1; TRBD2 matches 11 bases. V was clipped by 0 bases and J by 1 base; unmatched bases: 11. The length of the CDR3 is 20 residues. The germline gives CDR1 LGHNA, CDR2 YNFKEQ. CDR3 nucleotides: TGTGCCAGCAGCCAAGATCCGGGACTAGCGGTTTCTATTTCCTACAATGAGCAGTTCTTC. This gives the protein CASSQDPGLAVSISYNEQFF.

This sequence joins TRBV12-3 or TRBV12-4 and TRBJ1-6; D remains ambiguous. Trimming removed 5 bases at V and 10 bases at J, with 12 bases between. This CDR3 comprises 13 residues. The CDR3 nucleotides read TGTGCCAGCAGTCCTGATGCGGGCTCACCCCTCCACTTT. This sequence encodes CASSPDAGSPLHF.

This clone was counted a few times. The chain couples TRBV2 to TRBJ1-5; tentatively, D is TRBD1 (5 bases). This CDR3 is 18 amino acids long. V lost 5 bases to trimming and J lost 0 bases, with 20 bases between them. From germline, CDR1 is SNHLY and CDR2 FYNNEI. For the CDR3, the DNA is TGTGCCAGCAGTCGAACTTATACAGGCCTCTATAGCAATCAGCCCCAGCATTTT. The encoded protein is CASSRTYTGLYSNQPQHF. The whole variable domain, remainder taken from reference TRBV2 and TRBJ1-5, is EPEVTQTPSHQVTQMGQEVILRCVPISNHLYFYWYRQILGQKVEFLVSFYNNEISEKSEIFDDQFSVERPDGSNFTLKIRSTKLEDSAMYFCASSRTYTGLYSNQPQHFGDGTRLSIL.

The chain links TRBV6-5 to TRBJ2-7; 7 nucleotides align to TRBD1. Germline V gene lookup returns CDR1 MNHEY and CDR2 SVGAGI. The ends lost 2 bases at V and 3 bases at J; junction bases unmatched: 1. CDR3 length equals 13 residues. The CDR3 nucleotides read TGTGCCAGCAGTTACAACAGGGGCTACGAGCAGTACTTC. This sequence encodes CASSYNRGYEQYF.

The rearrangement joins TRBV10-3 to TRBJ2-2; TRBD1 matches at 8 bases. This CDR3 contains 14 residues. Germline CDR1 ENHRY, CDR2 SYGVKD. The V segment lost 10 bases and the J segment 6 bases; nucleotides outside the gene matches: 10. The CDR3 loop reads CATQDREAAGELFF. The DNA for the CDR3 is TGTGCCACCCAGGACAGGGAGGCTGCCGGGGAGCTGTTTTTT.

The chain joins TRBV7-9 to TRBJ2-7; TRBD2 aligns across 7 bases. With V trimmed by 1 base and J by 0 bases, 6 bases remained unmatched. The CDR3 spans 16 residues. Germline CDR1 is SEHNR and CDR2 is FQNEAQ (reference sequence). The CDR3 sequence is CASSLVRGRVSYEQYF. CDR3 bases: TGTGCCAGCAGCTTAGTGCGCGGGAGAGTCTCCTACGAGCAGTACTTC.

The rearrangement links TRBV28 to TRBJ2-6; a weak D match, TRBD2 (5 bases). Germline lookup yields CDR1 MDHEN and CDR2 SYDVKM. CDR3 size: 15 residues. The germline V and J ends were trimmed by 4 bases and 0 bases, with 7 bases remaining between them. The CDR3: CASSSSHSGANVLTF. CDR3 nucleotide sequence: TGTGCCAGCAGTTCTAGCCACTCTGGGGCCAACGTCCTGACTTTC.

This clone was recorded a few times. In nucleotides, the CDR3 is TGTGCCAGCAGTAAGATAGACAGGCTCTATGGCTACACCTTC. Its protein is CASSKIDRLYGYTF. The rearrangement links TRBV6-5 to TRBJ1-2; D may be TRBD1 (6 bases). CDR1 MNHEY and CDR2 SVGAGI come from the germline V gene. V was shortened by 5 bases and J by 4 bases, with 14 bases between the two germline ends. The CDR3 loop spans 14 amino acids.

The chain joins TRBV3-1 (or the pseudogene TRBV3-2) to TRBJ1-3; the D is unclear. The germline V and J ends were trimmed by 1 base and 3 bases, with 10 bases remaining between them. The length of the CDR3 is 15 residues. Germline CDR1 and CDR2: LGHDT and YNNKEL (reference sequence). The CDR3 bases are TGTGCCAGCAGCCAAGGGGTTCGCGGTGGAAACACCATATATTTT. Amino acids: CASSQGVRGGNTIYF.

V usage is TRBV9 and J usage is TRBJ1-2; 9 nucleotides align to TRBD1. The J segment lost 6 bases and the V segment lost 3 bases, leaving 6 bases of the junction unmatched. Germline CDR1 SGDLS, CDR2 YYNGEE. CDR3 length: 14 amino acids. This chain's CDR3 is CASSETGGRDGYTF. Written as DNA, the CDR3 is TGTGCCAGCAGCGAGACAGGGGGACGAGATGGCTACACCTTC.

This clone was observed a few times. The rearrangement links TRBV7-3 to TRBJ2-5; 10 bases are a match to TRBD2. This CDR3 has 13 amino acids. V was pared by 5 bases and J by 3 bases, with 0 bases of the junction left unmatched. Per germline, CDR1 SGHTA and CDR2 FQGTGA. This chain's CDR3 is CASSTSGEETQYF. The CDR3 coding sequence is TGTGCCAGCAGCACTAGCGGGGAAGAGACCCAGTACTTC.

DNA for the CDR3: TGTGCCAGCAGTTATTACGGGACTAGCGGGAAAATCGGCGAGACCCAGTACTTC. It translates to CASSYYGTSGKIGETQYF. The V gene is TRBV6-2 or TRBV6-3, the J gene TRBJ2-5, with 13 bases identical to TRBD2. Looked up from germline, CDR1 is MNHEY and CDR2 is SVGEGT. Trimming took 3 bases from V and 5 from J; bases not matched to a gene: 12. The CDR3 loop spans 18 amino acids.

DNA for the CDR3: TGTGCCAGTAGTATTTATCTAGCGGGGGCACTCTACGAGCAGTACTTC. It translates to CASSIYLAGALYEQYF. V gene TRBV19 combines with J gene TRBJ2-7; TRBD2 aligns across 10 bases. Trimming cost V 3 bases and J 3 bases; bases outside gene matches: 8. CDR1 is LNHDA, CDR2 SQIVND, per germline (reference sequence). The CDR3 consists of 16 residues.

The chain links TRBV2 to TRBJ1-5; tentatively, D is TRBD1 (6 bases). Germline V gene sequence: CDR1 SNHLY, CDR2 FYNNEI. The CDR3 is made up of 15 amino acids. V lost 6 bases and J 0 bases, leaving 12 bases between the germline ends. In DNA, the CDR3 is TGTGCCAGCAGGGACAGACCATATAGCAATCAGCCCCAGCATTTT. Its protein product is CASRDRPYSNQPQHF.

This chain links TRBV6-8 with TRBJ1-2; 7 positions match TRBD1. With 2 bases clipped from V and 2 bases from J, the junction kept 2 bases outside the gene matches. The CDR3 runs to 14 residues. The germline gives CDR1 MNHGY, CDR2 SAAAGT. CDR3 sequence (DNA): TGTGCCAGCAGTTACCCGACAGGGAACTATGGCTACACCTTC. Its translation is CASSYPTGNYGYTF.

This chain uses TRBV11-2 with TRBJ2-3; 12 positions match TRBD2. The CDR3 consists of 15 residues. The trim removed 5 bases at V and 4 bases at J, leaving 4 bases unmatched. Germline V gene data show CDR1 as SGHAT and CDR2 as FQNNGV. The CDR3 DNA reads as TGTGCCAGCAGCGTAACTAGCGGGAGGTCAGATACGCAGTATTTT. Its translation: CASSVTSGRSDTQYF.

CDR3 DNA: TGTGCCAGCAGTGGGACAGCCGTAGCCAAAAACATTCAGTACTTC. Protein product: CASSGTAVAKNIQYF. The V and J genes are TRBV2 and TRBJ2-4; maybe TRBD1 (6 bases). The V end lost 4 bases, the J end lost 0 bases, and 10 bases lay between the germline ends. The CDR3 sequence is 15 residues long. Germline values: CDR1 SNHLY, CDR2 FYNNEI.

The chain carries TRBV3-1 (or the pseudogene TRBV3-2) and TRBJ2-3; 8 bases line up with TRBD2. CDR1 is LGHDT, CDR2 YNNKEL, per germline (reference sequence). J lost 2 bases, V lost 0 bases, and 7 bases had no gene match. This CDR3 has 17 residues. The CDR3 DNA is TGTGCCAGCAGCCAAGATTCCGGGAGGGCTTTCACAGATACGCAGTATTTT. It yields the protein CASSQDSGRAFTDTQYF.

The chain carries TRBV7-2 and TRBJ2-7, with D unresolved. Looked up from germline, CDR1 is SGHTA and CDR2 is FQGNSA. With 4 bases removed from V and 4 bases from J, the gap between germline ends came to 14 bases. This CDR3 is 14 amino acids long. CDR3 in amino acids: CASSSPPISYEQYF. In DNA, the CDR3 is TGTGCCAGCAGCTCCCCGCCTATCTCATACGAGCAGTACTTC.